These 22 T cell receptor beta chains were all obtained from the same sample, sequenced in a study of cytomegalovirus exposure and HLA in healthy donors (dated by TCRdb to between 2016 and 2019). The library was made by the immunoSEQ multiplex PCR assay. TCRdb's version of the immuneACCESS table is confined to in-frame rearrangements and falls short of the full clone set. An unresolved V gene accounts for under half of the shortfall where checked; the remainder is of unknown origin. This sample has some 110,000 clones in its table, and 75% to 90% of those were observed once. Together, the top ten hold around 4.5% of the sample. The material sequenced was PBMCs. The source is a young man in good health and CMV-seropositive.

The V call is TRBV4-1, the J call TRBJ2-3, with 8 nucleotides matching TRBD1. The germline gives CDR1 MGHRA, CDR2 YSYEKL. This CDR3 region has 16 residues. V was clipped by 2 bases and J by 0 bases; unmatched bases: 4. CDR3 sequence reads: CASSQSNRGSTDTQYF. The CDR3 nucleotides are TGCGCCAGCAGCCAATCAAACAGGGGGAGCACAGATACGCAGTATTTT.

The chain links TRBV2 to TRBJ2-7; D is undetermined. V was trimmed by 6 bases and J by 3 bases, leaving 9 bases between them. The germline gives CDR1 SNHLY, CDR2 FYNNEI. CDR3 length: 12 residues. Written as DNA, the CDR3 is TGTGCCAGCAGGTCAGAGGTCTACGAGCAGTACTTC. This sequence encodes CASRSEVYEQYF. Combining the CDR3 with reference TRBV2 and TRBJ2-7 gives the whole variable domain EPEVTQTPSHQVTQMGQEVILRCVPISNHLYFYWYRQILGQKVEFLVSFYNNEISEKSEIFDDQFSVERPDGSNFTLKIRSTKLEDSAMYFCASRSEVYEQYFGPGTRLTVT.

The chain links TRBV15 to TRBJ2-5; no clear D gene. V was pared by 4 bases and J by 3 bases, with 9 bases between. The CDR3 spans 13 residues. Germline V CDR1 and CDR2: LNHNV, YYDKDF (reference sequence). CDR3 in DNA: TGTGCCACCAGCATTACAGAGAAAGAGACCCAGTACTTC. Its translation is CATSITEKETQYF.

This chain joins TRBV19 and TRBJ1-1; no clear D gene. Germline-derived CDR1 and CDR2 are LNHDA and SQIVND (reference sequence). The CDR3 contains 13 residues. Trimming removed 3 bases at V and 6 bases at J, with 11 bases between. The CDR3 DNA sequence: TGTGCCAGTAGTATTGGGGTGAGGGCTGAAGCTTTCTTT. The encoded protein is CASSIGVRAEAFF.

The chain uses TRBV2 and TRBJ2-3; tentative D call: TRBD1 (6 bases). The CDR3 runs to 16 residues. The V and J ends lost 6 bases and 0 bases respectively, with 16 bases between them. CDR1 is SNHLY, CDR2 FYNNEI, per germline. CDR3: CASRTGTSQSTDTQYF. CDR3 coding DNA: TGTGCCAGCAGAACCGGGACATCTCAAAGCACAGATACGCAGTATTTT.

The chain recombines TRBV2 with TRBJ2-3, with 12 nucleotides matching TRBD2. This CDR3 has 17 amino acids. Germline V gives CDR1 SNHLY, CDR2 FYNNEI. V trimming: 10 bases; J trimming: 2 bases; junction bases outside the gene matches: 13. The CDR3 DNA sequence: TGTGCCACCCAAGGGGCTAGCGGGGGGGGGTCCACAGATACGCAGTATTTT. Protein sequence: CATQGASGGGSTDTQYF.

The genes are TRBV7-2 and TRBJ2-2; D gene uncertain. Trimming took 2 bases from V and 9 from J, leaving 10 bases between them. Germline CDR1 SGHTA, CDR2 FQGNSA. The CDR3 covers 13 residues. CDR3: CASSLSPSRELFF. Written as DNA, the CDR3 is TGTGCCAGCAGCTTAAGTCCGAGTAGGGAGCTGTTTTTT.

This CDR3 is CASSIGTGQTYEQYF. The CDR3 bases are TGTGCCAGTAGTATAGGGACAGGACAGACCTACGAGCAGTACTTC. V usage is TRBV19 and J usage is TRBJ2-7; TRBD1 agrees at 7 bases. V lost 1 base, J lost 2 bases, and 5 bases stayed unmatched. Germline V CDR1 and CDR2: LNHDA, SQIVND (reference sequence). This CDR3 has 15 amino acids.

The gene calls are TRBV10-2 and TRBJ1-2, with unresolved D. This CDR3 contains 14 residues. Per the germline V gene, CDR1 is WSHSY and CDR2 is SAAADI. V dropped 5 bases and J dropped 2 bases, with 12 bases sitting between them. CDR3 sequence: CASSTITGNYGYTF. CDR3 DNA: TGCGCCAGCAGTACTATCACGGGAAACTATGGCTACACCTTC.

The chain joins TRBV27 to TRBJ2-1; 7 bases match TRBD2. The CDR3 covers 18 residues. Germline CDR1 MNHEY, CDR2 SMNVEV (reference sequence). J was trimmed by 0 bases and V by 4 bases; bases with no gene match: 12. This chain's CDR3 is CASSSLMGRGDSYNEQFF. The CDR3 nucleotides read TGTGCCAGCAGTTCTCTTATGGGCCGGGGGGACTCCTACAATGAGCAGTTCTTC.

This clone occurred once. The genes are TRBV13 and TRBJ2-5, with a tentative D call TRBD1 (6 bases). The V gene's germline CDR1 is PRHDT and CDR2 FYEKMQ (reference sequence). V gave up 4 bases and J gave up 1 base, with 10 bases separating them. This CDR3 is 14 amino acids long. In nucleotides, the CDR3 is TGTGCCAGCAGCTCCCGCAGGGGCCAAGAGACCCAGTACTTC. Amino acids: CASSSRRGQETQYF.

This chain joins TRBV29-1 and TRBJ2-3; D gene ambiguous. The V end was cut by 3 bases, the J end by 2 bases, with 9 bases between. CDR1 and CDR2 (germline): SQVTM, ANQGSEA. This CDR3 has 13 amino acids. In DNA form, the CDR3 reads TGCAGCGTTGAGGCCCGATTCACAGATACGCAGTATTTT. Translated, it gives CSVEARFTDTQYF.

The chain recombines TRBV5-6 with TRBJ2-5; no firm D call. CDR1 is SGHDT, CDR2 YYEEEE, per germline. The V gene lost 2 bases and the J gene lost 5 bases, with 16 bases spanning the gap. This CDR3 contains 15 residues. This chain's CDR3 is CASSFGGPRSETQYF. CDR3 in DNA: TGTGCCAGCAGCTTCGGTGGGCCCAGGTCCGAGACCCAGTACTTC. The variable domain in full, with the rest retrieved from reference TRBV5-6 and TRBJ2-5, is DAGVTQSPTHLIKTRGQQVTLRCSPKSGHDTVSWYQQALGQGPQFIFQYYEEEERQRGNFPDRFSGHQFPNYSSELNVNALLLGDSALYLCASSFGGPRSETQYFGPGTRLLVL.

This rearrangement joins TRBV5-6 to TRBJ1-5, with D hard to call. Trimming left V 2 bases short and J 0 bases short, with 9 bases between. Germline values: CDR1 SGHDT, CDR2 YYEEEE. This CDR3 has 15 amino acids. CDR3 nucleotide sequence: TGTGCCAGCAGCTTCGGAGGTCCTAGCAATCAGCCCCAGCATTTT. Translating gives CASSFGGPSNQPQHF.

The chain employs TRBV19 and TRBJ1-5, with TRBD1 matching over 8 bases. The ends lost 5 bases at V and 6 bases at J; junction bases unmatched: 6. CDR3 length: 14 amino acids. Germline CDR1 reads LNHDA; CDR2 reads SQIVND (reference sequence). The CDR3 loop is CASSPTGGSQPQHF. CDR3 in DNA: TGTGCCAGTAGTCCTACAGGGGGAAGTCAGCCCCAGCATTTT.

The V call is TRBV6-8, the J call TRBJ1-4; TRBD1 matches 7 bases. J was trimmed by 7 bases and V by 8 bases; bases with no gene match: 10. This CDR3 contains 14 residues. Germline V gene data show CDR1 as MNHGY and CDR2 as SAAAGT. The CDR3 sequence is CASLGAQGIEKLFF. In nucleotides, the CDR3 is TGTGCCAGCTTAGGAGCACAGGGGATTGAAAAACTGTTTTTT.

This chain connects TRBV6-5 to TRBJ1-2, with D uncertain. CDR1 MNHEY and CDR2 SVGAGI come from the germline V gene. The CDR3 has 16 amino acids. V gave up 0 bases and J gave up 4 bases, with 15 bases separating them. The CDR3 nucleotides are TGTGCCAGCAGTTACTCGCTCTCAGGCTCTGCCTATGGCTACACCTTC. Protein: CASSYSLSGSAYGYTF.

J is TRBJ1-6 and V is TRBV19, with TRBD1 matching over 9 bases. The CDR3 runs to 16 residues. Germline V CDR1 and CDR2: LNHDA, SQIVND (reference sequence). V lost 5 bases, J lost 9 bases, and 11 bases stayed unmatched. The CDR3, as DNA: TGTGCCAGTAGTGTCCCGGGACAGGGAAGGTCTTCACCCCTCCACTTT. Translated: CASSVPGQGRSSPLHF.

The rearrangement links TRBV2 to TRBJ2-3; possibly TRBD2 for D (5 bases). Germline assignment: CDR1 SNHLY and CDR2 FYNNEI. The length of the CDR3 is 13 residues. Trimming took 7 bases from V and 4 from J, leaving 12 bases between them. CDR3 sequence reads: CASKRVEADTQYF. The CDR3 bases are TGTGCCAGCAAGAGGGTTGAAGCAGATACGCAGTATTTT.

The chain carries TRBV12-5 and TRBJ2-2; TRBD1 agrees at 7 bases. Germline V gene sequence: CDR1 LGHNT, CDR2 FRNRAP. Trimming took 5 bases from V and 4 from J; bases not matched to a gene: 7. The CDR3 extends over 15 amino acids. The CDR3 region is CASGLGTDSTGELFF. The CDR3 DNA sequence: TGTGCTAGTGGTCTCGGGACAGACAGCACCGGGGAGCTGTTTTTT.

The V and J genes are TRBV10-3 and TRBJ2-6; D is possibly TRBD1 (6 bases). Trimming shortened V by 0 bases and J by 2 bases, and 8 bases separated the two germline ends. The CDR3 totals 16 residues. Per germline, CDR1 ENHRY and CDR2 SYGVKD. The CDR3 DNA reads as TGTGCCATCAGTGAGTCCGCAGGGGCTGGGGCCAACGTCCTGACTTTC. As protein: CAISESAGAGANVLTF.

This chain joins TRBV6-4 and TRBJ1-6, with 9 bases that match TRBD1. The germline CDR1 and CDR2 sequences are MRHNA and SNTAGT. The CDR3 consists of 16 residues. Unmatched junction bases numbered 10, after V lost 5 bases and J lost 8 bases. The CDR3 loop reads CASSLNPGQGDSPLHF. For the CDR3, the DNA is TGTGCCAGCAGTCTAAATCCGGGACAGGGTGATTCACCCCTCCACTTT.